A single T cell receptor (beta chain) is shown here with its context. The antigen is not known. The data derive from a study of T cell responses to AZD1222 COVID-19 vaccine. Libraries were prepared by immunoSEQ multiplex PCR; TCRdb keeps only in-frame clonotypes and omits some of them. This sample has 95,000 to 150,000 clones, with around 90% found just once. This CDR3 is built from 15 residues. From germline, CDR1 is SGHRS and CDR2 YFSETQ. V shed 4 bases, J shed 7 bases, and the junction held 13 bases outside the gene matches. Overall study findings and caveats: Spike-specific TCR repertoires showed rising breadth and depth after two AZD1222 doses. Clonal diversity may have been underestimated, and the donors were mostly white British, with more females than males. Reports say nearly half of spike-specific TCRs go after unmutated variant regions.

The specimen comprised peripheral blood, sampled on day 0 of AZD1222 vaccination. The chain carries TRBV5-1 and TRBJ2-5, with 7 bases lining up with TRBD1. The origin of this receptor is an adult in good health. The CDR3 bases are TGCGCCAGCAGCCCCGGACAGGCCACCACTGGGACCCAGTACTTC. Translation: CASSPGQATTGTQYF.